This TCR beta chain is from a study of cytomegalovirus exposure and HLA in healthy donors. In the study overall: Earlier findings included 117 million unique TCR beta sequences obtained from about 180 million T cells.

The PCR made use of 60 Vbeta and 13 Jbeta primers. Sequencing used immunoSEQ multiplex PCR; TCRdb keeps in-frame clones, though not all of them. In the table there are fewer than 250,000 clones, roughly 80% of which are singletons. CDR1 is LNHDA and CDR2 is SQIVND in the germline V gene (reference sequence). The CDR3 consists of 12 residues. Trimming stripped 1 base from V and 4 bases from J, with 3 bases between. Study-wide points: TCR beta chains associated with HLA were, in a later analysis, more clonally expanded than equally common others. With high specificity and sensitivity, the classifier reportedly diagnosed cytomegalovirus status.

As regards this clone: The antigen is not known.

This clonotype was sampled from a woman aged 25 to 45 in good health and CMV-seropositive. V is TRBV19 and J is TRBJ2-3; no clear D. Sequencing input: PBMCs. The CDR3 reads CASSIAADTQYF. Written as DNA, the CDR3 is TGTGCCAGTAGTATAGCAGCAGATACGCAGTATTTT.